Given below is one TCR beta chain in context. Germline CDR1 and CDR2: SEHNR and FQNEAQ (reference sequence). With 2 bases clipped from V and 4 bases from J, the junction kept 12 bases outside the gene matches. This CDR3 has 17 residues. Original methodology: Estimated nucleated cell counts came from reference gene primer amplification. The assay was immunoSEQ multiplex PCR, and TCRdb's table has in-frame clones only and misses some. Clone size and the V and J calls come from that table; the DNA yielded D and trimming. Among 110,000 to 150,000 clones, 84% were seen once, and the ten largest hold around 6.8%. This sample is part of a study of blood T cell repertoires in COVID-19.

The rearrangement joins TRBV7-9 to TRBJ2-5; 8 bases agree with TRBD1. The origin of this receptor is a human donor in a cohort sampled during active COVID-19. Material for sequencing was peripheral blood. The CDR3 sequence is CASSLLSGRGLGETQYF. In DNA, the CDR3 is TGTGCCAGCAGCTTACTCTCGGGCAGGGGGCTGGGAGAGACCCAGTACTTC.